This T cell receptor (beta chain) is drawn from a study of blood T cell repertoires in COVID-19. Across the study: COVID-19 samples from acute and convalescent phases originated in the United States, Italy and Spain. Nucleic acid was either cDNA or gDNA, and it came from T cells, B-cell-depleted T cells, or PBMCs.

Germline V gene lookup returns CDR1 SNHLY and CDR2 FYNNEI. After removal of 6 bases from V and 1 base from J, the junction contained 3 bases not matched to a gene. This CDR3 comprises 16 residues. Original data processing: Researchers report that nucleated cell counts were estimated from reference gene primer amplification. Profiling relied on immunoSEQ multiplex PCR, and the TCRdb table lists in-frame clones only, not all of them. V, J and clone size are those of that table, while D and trimming were read from the DNA. The sample carries 150,000 to 200,000 clones, around four fifths recorded once. The sample comprised peripheral blood. The rearrangement joins TRBV2 to TRBJ2-1; TRBD2 aligns across 13 bases. This clonotype was sampled from a woman older than 75 with acute or convalescent COVID-19. CDR3 loop: CASSGLAGESYNEQFF. CDR3 coding DNA: TGTGCCAGCAGCGGACTAGCGGGAGAGTCCTACAATGAGCAGTTCTTC.